A single T cell receptor beta chain is shown here with its context. Authors' processing steps: Reference gene primers were amplified, and this amplification served to estimate nucleated cell counts. Measured with immunoSEQ multiplex PCR; TCRdb has only the in-frame clones, and not every one. V and J calls and clone size are copied from that table; D and trimming were computed from the DNA. The sample lists 180,000 or so clones, about 89% occurring once. This sample stems from a study of blood T cell repertoires in COVID-19. Study background: The United States, Italy and Spain provided the acute and convalescent COVID-19 samples.

This CDR3 has 13 amino acids. V was trimmed by 1 base and J by 5 bases, leaving 7 bases between them. Germline loops: CDR1 LGHDT, CDR2 YNNKEL (reference sequence). The receptor's source is an older man with acute or convalescent COVID-19. The chain employs TRBV3-1 (or the pseudogene TRBV3-2) and TRBJ2-3; a weak D match, TRBD2 (5 bases). Sequencing used peripheral blood. In DNA, the CDR3 is TGTGCCAGCAGCCAAGGGGAGCGAGATACGCAGTATTTT. This gives the protein CASSQGERDTQYF.